These 29 T cell receptor beta chains were all obtained from the same sample, sequenced in a study of CD8 T cells in ankylosing spondylitis (dated by TCRdb to about 2017). Receptor amplification or capture employed 5' RACE. The run used an Illumina HiSeq 2500. In-frame beta chains were kept once TCRdb had trimmed the public reads at Q25 with fastp and called clones with MiXCR. Rows with a matching CDR3 protein are joined into one entry that keeps the most common DNA and genes. The sample has 250,000 or so distinct CDR3 sequences on record, roughly 25% of them singletons. The biggest ten clones account for 0.61% of the sample. The sample taken for sequencing was blood, either unsorted or a sorted T cell fraction (not recorded which). The source of these receptors is a male donor with ankylosing spondylitis or in good health (not recorded which).

The J gene is TRBJ2-7, the V gene TRBV5-4, with D uncertain. Germline V CDR1 and CDR2: SGHNT, YYREEE (reference sequence). The CDR3 totals 12 residues. Trimming removed 4 bases from V and 9 bases from J, with 14 bases in between. CDR3: CASSPGLLWQYF. CDR3 DNA sequence: TGTGCCAGCAGCCCCGGTCTCCTCTGGCAGTACTTC.

This chain links TRBV7-3 with TRBJ2-7; 8 bases map to TRBD2. With V trimmed by 7 bases and J by 6 bases, 14 bases remained unmatched. Germline loops: CDR1 SGHTA, CDR2 FQGTGA. The CDR3 runs to 15 residues. CDR3 amino acids: CASTSARTSSGEQYF. CDR3 bases: TGTGCCAGCACCTCAGCACGGACTAGCTCCGGCGAGCAGTACTTC.

The genes are TRBV7-2 and TRBJ2-5; D may match TRBD1 or TRBD2 (5 bases each). CDR1 is SGHTA, CDR2 FQGNSA, per germline. The length of the CDR3 is 14 residues. V lost 1 base to trimming and J lost 4 bases, with 10 bases between them. CDR3 sequence: CASSLGWGIETQYF. In DNA form, the CDR3 reads TGTGCCAGCAGCTTAGGTTGGGGGATAGAGACCCAGTACTTC.

The table lists this clonotype with many counts. DNA of the CDR3: TGTGCCAGCATGGCGAGGGTGACCAATGAGCAGTTCTTC. Amino acid sequence: CASMARVTNEQFF. The chain has TRBV28 and TRBJ2-1; weak D call: TRBD2 (5 bases). Per germline, CDR1 MDHEN and CDR2 SYDVKM. The CDR3 length is 13 residues. The V and J ends lost 7 bases and 6 bases respectively, with 13 bases between them.

The table lists this clonotype with a few counts. J is TRBJ2-3 and V is TRBV5-6, with 8 bases aligning to TRBD2. V was pared by 2 bases and J by 4 bases, with 6 bases of the junction left unmatched. This CDR3 comprises 15 residues. Germline V gene sequence: CDR1 SGHDT, CDR2 YYEEEE. The DNA of the CDR3 is TGTGCCAGCAGCTTCGACGGGGGGGCCTCAGATACGCAGTATTTT. It codes for CASSFDGGASDTQYF.

The chain employs TRBV20-1 and TRBJ2-1; no reliable D call. The germline V and J ends were trimmed by 0 bases and 8 bases, with 17 bases remaining between them. CDR1 is DFQATT, CDR2 SNEGSKA, per germline (reference sequence). The CDR3 is 15 amino acids. CDR3 sequence: CSARDQRSLVDEQFF. CDR3 sequence (DNA): TGCAGTGCTAGAGATCAAAGGTCCCTCGTGGATGAGCAGTTCTTC.

The J gene is TRBJ1-2, the V gene TRBV6-5; D unresolved. This CDR3 has 14 residues. V was pared by 5 bases and J by 7 bases, with 17 bases between. Germline CDR1 is MNHEY and CDR2 is SVGAGI. Written as DNA, the CDR3 is TGTGCCAGCAGTGCATCGACGGTAACTACTGGCTACACCTTC. It codes for CASSASTVTTGYTF.

This chain links TRBV12-3 or TRBV12-4 with TRBJ2-3; the D gene could be TRBD1 or TRBD2 (5 bases each). V gave up 7 bases and J gave up 0 bases, with 11 bases separating them. The CDR3 covers 14 residues. CDR3 amino acids: CASTRDVSTDTQYF. The CDR3 DNA reads TGTGCCAGCACCCGGGACGTAAGCACAGATACGCAGTATTTT.

The rearrangement links TRBV19 to TRBJ2-7, with 10 bases matching TRBD2. The J segment lost 3 bases and the V segment lost 7 bases, leaving 3 bases of the junction unmatched. CDR3 length equals 13 residues. Germline V gene sequence: CDR1 LNHDA, CDR2 SQIVND (reference sequence). The CDR3 coding sequence is TGTGCCAGTAATAGCGGGGGGAGCTACGAGCAGTACTTC. Translated: CASNSGGSYEQYF.

This clonotype was found once. The V gene is TRBV20-1, the J gene TRBJ2-2; D is ambiguous. The germline V gene has CDR1 DFQATT and CDR2 SNEGSKA (reference sequence). V was pared by 0 bases and J by 5 bases, with 7 bases between. CDR3 length: 13 residues. In DNA form, the CDR3 reads TGCAGTGCTAGAGAAGTTAAGACCGGGGAGCTGTTTTTT. It yields the protein CSAREVKTGELFF.

This clonotype was detected a few times. The rearrangement links TRBV6-5 to TRBJ2-3, with TRBD2 as a possible D gene (6 bases). Trimming removed 0 bases from V and 5 bases from J, with 9 bases in between. Germline CDR1 and CDR2: MNHEY and SVGAGI. This CDR3 comprises 14 residues. The CDR3 protein is CASSYSDYGDTQYF. CDR3 coding DNA: TGTGCCAGCAGTTACTCGGACTATGGAGATACGCAGTATTTT.

Ten or more counts support this clonotype. This chain uses TRBV29-1 with TRBJ1-1; D is possibly TRBD1 (6 bases). The CDR3 extends over 13 amino acids. V was clipped by 7 bases and J by 5 bases, with 17 bases between them. From germline, CDR1 is SQVTM and CDR2 ANQGSEA. Here the CDR3 DNA reads TGCAGCGCCGAGGGACAAATTGGGACTGAAGCTTTCTTT. It encodes CSAEGQIGTEAFF. The full variable domain, in which reference TRBV29-1 and TRBJ1-1 provide the parts outside the CDR3, is SAVISQKPSRDICQRGTSLTIQCQVDSQVTMMFWYRQQPGQSLTLIATANQGSEATYESGFVIDKFPISRPNLTFSTLTVSNMSPEDSSIYLCSAEGQIGTEAFFGQGTRLTVV.

The chain has TRBV6-5 and TRBJ1-2; D is unclear. CDR1 MNHEY and CDR2 SVGAGI come from the germline V gene. Trimming took off 4 bases at V and 4 bases at J, with 10 bases between the two ends. This CDR3 contains 13 residues. CDR3 residues: CASSWYSVYGYTF. CDR3 DNA sequence: TGTGCCAGCAGTTGGTACTCGGTCTATGGCTACACCTTC.

This clonotype was detected a few times. V usage is TRBV7-2 and J usage is TRBJ2-3; perhaps TRBD2 as D (6 bases). Germline values: CDR1 SGHTA, CDR2 FQGNSA. V was trimmed by 2 bases and J by 5 bases, leaving 11 bases between them. The CDR3 has 14 residues. CDR3 nucleotide sequence: TGTGCCAGCAGCTTAAGGGGCGGGGAAGATACGCAGTATTTT. Amino acid sequence: CASSLRGGEDTQYF.

This chain connects TRBV6-5 to TRBJ1-2, with 10 bases aligning to TRBD1. The trim removed 2 bases at V and 7 bases at J, leaving 4 bases unmatched. In germline, CDR1 is MNHEY, CDR2 SVGAGI. This CDR3 comprises 14 residues. This CDR3 is CASSYRDRGRGYTF. The CDR3 region has the DNA TGTGCCAGCAGTTACCGGGACAGGGGACGTGGCTACACCTTC.

The sample holds one count of this clonotype. The chain uses TRBV2 and TRBJ2-1; D may be TRBD1 (6 bases). This CDR3 is 13 amino acids long. Germline lookup yields CDR1 SNHLY and CDR2 FYNNEI. The ends were cut back, 8 bases at V and 2 bases at J, with 10 bases in the middle. CDR3 DNA sequence: TGTGCCAGCGGGGACATCGCCTACAATGAGCAGTTCTTC. Its protein product is CASGDIAYNEQFF.

This chain connects TRBV29-1 to TRBJ2-5; D may correspond to TRBD1 or TRBD2 (6 bases each). The germline V gene encodes CDR1 SQVTM and CDR2 ANQGSEA. V lost 7 bases to trimming and J lost 14 bases, with 26 bases between them. CDR3 size: 13 residues. CDR3 residues: CSATKELGGGTYF. The CDR3 DNA follows: TGCAGCGCCACCAAGGAGTTAGGGGGAGGAACCTACTTC.

The rearrangement links TRBV6-1 to TRBJ2-7, with D uncertain. This CDR3 has 15 amino acids. The V end lost 5 bases, the J end lost 4 bases, and 18 bases lay between the germline ends. CDR1 MNHNS and CDR2 SASEGT come from the germline V gene. The CDR3 bases are TGTGCCAGCAGTAGTGAAAGTTCAACCTCATACGAGCAGTACTTC. Amino acid sequence: CASSSESSTSYEQYF.

The chain employs TRBV5-6 and TRBJ2-5, with no clear D. Germline loops: CDR1 SGHDT, CDR2 YYEEEE. V gave up 4 bases and J gave up 1 base, with 11 bases separating them. The CDR3 runs 14 residues. CDR3 loop: CASSRKIVQETQYF. For the CDR3, the DNA is TGTGCCAGCAGCCGAAAAATTGTCCAAGAGACCCAGTACTTC.

Ten or more counts support this clonotype. CDR3 residues: CASSEQRRNTEAFF. The CDR3 bases are TGTGCCAGCAGTGAACAGAGACGGAACACTGAAGCTTTCTTT. The rearrangement joins TRBV6-1 to TRBJ1-1; D is unresolved. This CDR3 has 14 amino acids. The V end was cut by 2 bases, the J end by 1 base, with 8 bases between. Germline lookup yields CDR1 MNHNS and CDR2 SASEGT.

This clonotype was seen more than once but under ten times. This chain uses TRBV5-4 with TRBJ2-1, with 8 bases aligning to TRBD2. V trimming: 3 bases; J trimming: 2 bases; junction bases outside the gene matches: 1. This CDR3 is built from 14 residues. Per the germline V gene, CDR1 is SGHNT and CDR2 is YYREEE (reference sequence). The CDR3 spells CASSSGGPYNEQFF. The CDR3 coding sequence is TGTGCCAGCAGCTCGGGGGGGCCCTACAATGAGCAGTTCTTC.

This clonotype was seen repeatedly, ten times or more. The chain links TRBV25-1 to TRBJ1-1; 7 bases agree with TRBD1. The germline V gene encodes CDR1 MGHDK and CDR2 SYGVNS. The CDR3 is made up of 13 amino acids. V gave up 6 bases and J gave up 0 bases; unmatched junction bases: 1. In nucleotides, the CDR3 is TGTGCCAGCAGGGGACAGATGAACACTGAAGCTTTCTTT. It is translated as CASRGQMNTEAFF.

The sample holds many counts of this clonotype. The chain links TRBV29-1 to TRBJ2-7; TRBD1 matches at 10 bases. The CDR3 sequence is 14 residues long. The germline CDR1 and CDR2 sequences are SQVTM and ANQGSEA. With V trimmed by 3 bases and J by 1 base, 3 bases remained unmatched. DNA for the CDR3: TGCAGCGTTGAGACAGGGGGCGAGTCCTACGAGCAGTACTTC. Protein product: CSVETGGESYEQYF.

This clonotype was counted a few times. The genes are TRBV10-2 and TRBJ2-5; D might be TRBD1 (5 bases). The length of the CDR3 is 16 residues. The V and J ends lost 5 bases and 4 bases respectively, with 20 bases between them. CDR1 WSHSY and CDR2 SAAADI come from the germline V gene. CDR3 in amino acids: CASSPSLRQWGETQYF. In DNA, the CDR3 is TGCGCCAGCAGTCCCAGTCTGAGACAGTGGGGAGAGACCCAGTACTTC.

The sample holds many counts of this clonotype. This rearrangement joins TRBV20-1 to TRBJ2-7; D might be TRBD1 (6 bases). The V end was cut by 7 bases, the J end by 2 bases, with 15 bases between. Germline V gene lookup returns CDR1 DFQATT and CDR2 SNEGSKA (reference sequence). The CDR3 sequence is 13 residues long. The CDR3 sequence is CSGKRGTTYEQYF. As DNA, the CDR3 is TGCAGTGGAAAAAGGGGGACGACCTACGAGCAGTACTTC.

The chain employs TRBV6-6 and TRBJ1-2, with no clear D. CDR1 is MNHNY and CDR2 is SVGAGI in the germline V gene (reference sequence). This CDR3 has 12 amino acids. With 6 bases removed from V and 4 bases from J, the gap between germline ends came to 9 bases. DNA of the CDR3: TGTGCCAGCAGAGACACCAGCTATGGCTACACCTTC. It codes for CASRDTSYGYTF.

This clonotype showed up just a few times. This chain joins TRBV3-1 and TRBJ1-4; D gene unclear. From germline, CDR1 is LGHDT and CDR2 YNNKEL (reference sequence). The CDR3 runs to 14 residues. Trimming removed 4 bases at V and 4 bases at J, with 10 bases between. CDR3 DNA sequence: TGTGCCAGCAGCCCCCCCGGATTTAATGAAAAACTGTTTTTT. Translated, it gives CASSPPGFNEKLFF.

The chain joins TRBV20-1 to TRBJ1-1; no reliable D call. Germline CDR1 and CDR2: DFQATT and SNEGSKA (reference sequence). This CDR3 comprises 12 residues. Trimming took off 3 bases at V and 1 base at J, with 6 bases between the two ends. In DNA form, the CDR3 reads TGCAGTGCTAGGAGGGCGAACACTGAAGCTTTCTTT. Translated, it gives CSARRANTEAFF.

Of note for this clonotype: One end of the junction varies from germline; a read error may be responsible. The chain carries TRBV3-1 and TRBJ2-5; D is perhaps TRBD1 or TRBD2 (5 bases each). The CDR3 consists of 13 residues. Germline-derived CDR1 and CDR2 are LGHDT and YNNKEL (reference sequence). The CDR3 nucleotides are TGTGCCAACAGCCTCGCAGGGAGAGAGACCCAGTACTTC. It codes for CANSLAGRETQYF.